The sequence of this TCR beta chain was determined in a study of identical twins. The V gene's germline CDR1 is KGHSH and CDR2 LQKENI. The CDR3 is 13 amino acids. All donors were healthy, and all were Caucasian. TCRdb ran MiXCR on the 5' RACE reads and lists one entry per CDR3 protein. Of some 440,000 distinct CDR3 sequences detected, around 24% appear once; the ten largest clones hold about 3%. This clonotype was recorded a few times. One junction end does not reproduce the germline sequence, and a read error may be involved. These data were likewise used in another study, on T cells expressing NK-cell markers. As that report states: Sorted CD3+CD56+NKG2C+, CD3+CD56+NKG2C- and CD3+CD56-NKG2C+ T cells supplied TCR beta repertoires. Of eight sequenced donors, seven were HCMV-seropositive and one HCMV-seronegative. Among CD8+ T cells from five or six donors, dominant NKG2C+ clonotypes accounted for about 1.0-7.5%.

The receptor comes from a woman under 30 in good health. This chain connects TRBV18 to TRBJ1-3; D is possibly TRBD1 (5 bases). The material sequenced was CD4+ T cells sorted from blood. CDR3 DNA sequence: TGTGCCAGCGCTCCTGACGTCTATCAGGGATCCTTTTTT. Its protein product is CASAPDVYQGSFF. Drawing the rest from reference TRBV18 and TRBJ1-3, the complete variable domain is NAGVMQNPRHLVRRRGQEARLRCSPMKGHSHVYWYRQLPEEGLKFMVYLQKENIIDESGMPKERFSAEFPKEGPSILRIQQVVRGDSAAYFCASAPDVYQGSFFGEGSWLTVV.